The 10 T cell receptor beta chains in this list originate from one sample, sequenced in a study of blood T cell repertoires in COVID-19. Produced via immunoSEQ multiplex PCR; TCRdb's table is partial and in-frame only. The sample consists of 150,000 or so clones, around 84% of them appearing once. The specimen was peripheral blood. The receptors come from a man in his fifties with active or convalescent COVID-19.

This CDR3 is CATSDIRVNYGYTF. DNA of the CDR3: TGTGCCACCAGTGATATCAGGGTTAACTATGGCTACACCTTC. The chain joins TRBV24-1 to TRBJ1-2, with a tentative D call TRBD1 (5 bases). Germline V gives CDR1 KGHDR, CDR2 SFDVKD. Deletions cut 3 bases from V and 1 base from J, with 8 bases between. The CDR3 contains 14 residues.

This rearrangement joins TRBV4-3 to TRBJ2-1; TRBD1 agrees at 9 bases. Germline lookup yields CDR1 LGHNA and CDR2 YSLEER. The CDR3 loop spans 14 amino acids. The junction had 5 bases not matched to a gene; V was cut back by 3 bases and J by 8 bases. CDR3 sequence reads: CASSQGTGWHEQFF. CDR3 sequence (DNA): TGCGCCAGCAGCCAGGGGACAGGGTGGCATGAGCAGTTCTTC.

This rearrangement joins TRBV30 to TRBJ2-7; 11 bases match TRBD2. Trimming at V came to 7 bases and at J to 0 bases, leaving 2 bases not matched to a gene. CDR3 length equals 13 residues. Germline loops: CDR1 GTSNPN, CDR2 SVGIG (reference sequence). Here the CDR3 DNA reads TGTGCCTCCGGGACTAGCGGCTCCTACGAGCAGTACTTC. It is translated as CASGTSGSYEQYF. The full variable domain, in which reference TRBV30 and TRBJ2-7 provide the parts outside the CDR3, is SQTIHQWPATLVQPVGSPLSLECTVEGTSNPNLYWYRQAAGRGLQLLFYSVGIGQISSEVPQNLSASRPQDRQFILSSKKLLLSDSGFYLCASGTSGSYEQYFGPGTRLTVT.

DNA of the CDR3: TGTGCCAGCAGTGAAGCAGCGGGGGGTAGAGGTCAGCCCCAGCATTTT. Amino acids: CASSEAAGGRGQPQHF. This rearrangement joins TRBV6-1 to TRBJ1-5; TRBD1 is a possible D gene (5 bases). V was shortened by 0 bases and J by 6 bases, with 15 bases between the two germline ends. Germline values: CDR1 MNHNS, CDR2 SASEGT. The CDR3 sequence is 16 residues long.

The chain couples TRBV5-1 to TRBJ2-2; maybe TRBD1 (5 bases). The CDR3 is 14 amino acids. In germline, CDR1 is SGHRS, CDR2 YFSETQ. Trimming took off 3 bases at V and 5 bases at J, with 11 bases between the two ends. The chain's CDR3 is CASSSTVDTGELFF. The CDR3 coding sequence is TGCGCCAGCAGCTCGACAGTCGATACCGGGGAGCTGTTTTTT.

J is TRBJ1-2 and V is TRBV15; D call uncertain. Germline assignment: CDR1 LNHNV and CDR2 YYDKDF (reference sequence). This CDR3 has 16 residues. The ends were cut back, 2 bases at V and 4 bases at J, with 17 bases in the middle. The chain's CDR3 is CATSRSGEEETYGYTF. CDR3 DNA sequence: TGTGCCACCAGCAGATCCGGGGAGGAGGAGACCTATGGCTACACCTTC.

The rearrangement uses TRBV4-1 and TRBJ1-5; a weak D match, TRBD1 (5 bases). Germline V lookup: CDR1 MGHRA, CDR2 YSYEKL. V was shortened by 8 bases and J by 7 bases, with 12 bases between the two germline ends. This CDR3 comprises 12 residues. CDR3 nucleotide sequence: TGCGCCAGCGGACATATCGAACAGCCCCAGCATTTT. Its protein is CASGHIEQPQHF.

The chain has TRBV11-2 and TRBJ1-5; perhaps TRBD1 as D (5 bases). The V end lost 1 base, the J end lost 1 base, and 8 bases lay between the germline ends. The germline V gene has CDR1 SGHAT and CDR2 FQNNGV. The CDR3 has 15 amino acids. The CDR3 reads CASSLGGGSNQPQHF. DNA for the CDR3: TGTGCCAGCAGCTTAGGCGGGGGAAGCAATCAGCCCCAGCATTTT.

This clone was detected only once. The chain joins TRBV2 to TRBJ1-5, with no clear D. V was pared by 4 bases and J by 3 bases, with 7 bases between. Germline V gene lookup returns CDR1 SNHLY and CDR2 FYNNEI. The CDR3 covers 13 residues. The CDR3 nucleotides are TGTGCCAGCAGTGCAGAATTCAATCAGCCCCAGCATTTT. It codes for CASSAEFNQPQHF. Combining the CDR3 with reference TRBV2 and TRBJ1-5 gives the whole variable domain EPEVTQTPSHQVTQMGQEVILRCVPISNHLYFYWYRQILGQKVEFLVSFYNNEISEKSEIFDDQFSVERPDGSNFTLKIRSTKLEDSAMYFCASSAEFNQPQHFGDGTRLSIL.

V is TRBV10-3 and J is TRBJ2-5; 9 nucleotides align to TRBD1. The CDR3 spans 15 residues. Germline-derived CDR1 and CDR2 are ENHRY and SYGVKD. Trimming cost V 0 bases and J 3 bases; bases outside gene matches: 2. The DNA of the CDR3 is TGTGCCATCAGTGAGTCGGGACAGGGAGAAGAGACCCAGTACTTC. It specifies CAISESGQGEETQYF.